The 29 T cell receptor beta chains listed next were all sequenced from one sample in a study of blood T cells in healthy people across ages. Primed by a sample-barcoded 5' primer and a J-beta primer mix, a second PCR proceeded for 7 to 11 cycles. Each CDR3 protein gets one entry after TCRdb re-called the 5' RACE reads with MiXCR. The data hold 1.4 million to 1.5 million distinct CDR3 sequences, with 42% observed a single time. Sequenced: blood. These receptors originate from a woman aged 18-29 years in good health.

This chain uses TRBV5-1 with TRBJ2-7; D assignment may be TRBD1 or TRBD2 (6 bases each). Germline V lookup: CDR1 SGHRS, CDR2 YFSETQ. The CDR3 spans 15 residues. Trimming pared 0 bases from V and 7 bases from J, leaving 17 bases between. CDR3 loop: CASSLGLGGDNEQYF. The CDR3 DNA reads as TGCGCCAGCAGCTTGGGACTAGGGGGAGACAATGAGCAGTACTTC.

J is TRBJ1-2 and V is TRBV12-3 or TRBV12-4, with 7 bases identical to TRBD1. The CDR3 runs to 14 residues. Trimming took 3 bases from V and 7 from J; bases not matched to a gene: 8. The DNA for the CDR3 is TGTGCCAGCAGTTTTGGGCAGGGGGTTTTTGGCTACACCTTC. It translates to CASSFGQGVFGYTF.

This clonotype was found a few times. The chain is built from TRBV9 and TRBJ2-7; TRBD1 is a possible D gene (5 bases). Trimming took 0 bases from V and 5 from J, leaving 12 bases between them. Germline V gene lookup returns CDR1 SGDLS and CDR2 YYNGEE. CDR3 length: 14 amino acids. For the CDR3, the DNA is TGTGCCAGCAGCGTAGAAGGCAGGGAACACGAGCAGTACTTC. Amino acid sequence: CASSVEGREHEQYF.

The chain uses TRBV10-3 and TRBJ1-1; the match to TRBD1 covers 7 bases. The J segment lost 1 base and the V segment lost 7 bases, leaving 6 bases of the junction unmatched. The V gene's germline CDR1 is ENHRY and CDR2 SYGVKD. The CDR3 has 14 amino acids. The CDR3 sequence: CAITGDRQNTEAFF. CDR3 coding DNA: TGTGCCATCACCGGGGACAGACAGAACACTGAAGCTTTCTTT.

This clonotype has just a few counts. The chain has TRBV20-1 and TRBJ2-5; D ambiguous. Per germline, CDR1 DFQATT and CDR2 SNEGSKA (reference sequence). The CDR3 consists of 11 residues. Deletions cut 6 bases from V and 11 bases from J, with 16 bases between. CDR3 in amino acids: CSASMGYEQYF. The CDR3 DNA reads TGCAGTGCCTCCATGGGGTATGAGCAGTACTTC.

This clonotype was seen a few times. The CDR3 is CSVEDGASGIYNEQYF. As DNA, the CDR3 is TGCAGCGTTGAAGATGGTGCTAGCGGGATCTACAATGAGCAGTACTTC. V is TRBV29-1 and J is TRBJ2-1; 9 bases are shared with TRBD2. The closer fit of TRBJ2-7 to the DNA end suggests the J call may be wrong. This CDR3 has 16 amino acids. Germline V gene sequence: CDR1 SQVTM, CDR2 ANQGSEA.

This clonotype was counted a few times. This chain connects TRBV27 to TRBJ2-7; tentatively, D is TRBD2 (6 bases). The germline CDR1 and CDR2 sequences are MNHEY and SMNVEV (reference sequence). The CDR3 totals 13 residues. Deletions cut 3 bases from V and 7 bases from J, with 13 bases between. The CDR3 bases are TGTGCCAGCAGTTTGACTAGTACGGGTGAGCAGTACTTC. It is translated as CASSLTSTGEQYF.

This clonotype has just a few counts. The chain recombines TRBV20-1 with TRBJ1-1; D may be TRBD1 (5 bases). V lost 5 bases to trimming and J lost 1 base, with 14 bases between them. Germline-derived CDR1 and CDR2 are DFQATT and SNEGSKA (reference sequence). The CDR3 is 14 residues long. In DNA, the CDR3 is TGCAGTGCTCCGGCAGGGTTGCGGAACACTGAAGCTTTCTTT. Translation: CSAPAGLRNTEAFF.

Concerning this clonotype itself: Its ends do not fully match the called genes, so a read error is possible. The chain links TRBV24-1 to TRBJ1-1; no clear D gene. Germline CDR1 reads KGHDR; CDR2 reads SFDVKD. The CDR3 is 13 residues long. CDR3 loop: CATSRGVNTETFF. CDR3 sequence (DNA): TGTGCCACCAGTCGTGGGGTGAACACTGAAACTTTCTTT.

This clonotype has more than one count but fewer than ten. The chain combines TRBV28 with TRBJ1-4, with 7 bases identical to TRBD1. CDR1 is MDHEN, CDR2 SYDVKM, per germline. CDR3 length equals 14 residues. With 6 bases clipped from V and 7 bases from J, the junction kept 8 bases outside the gene matches. The CDR3 protein is CASRRYRGIEKLFF. CDR3 nucleotide sequence: TGTGCCAGCAGGAGATACAGGGGTATTGAAAAACTGTTTTTT.

This clonotype has just a few counts. The chain uses TRBV30 and TRBJ2-7; D is perhaps TRBD1 (5 bases). The CDR3 spans 14 residues. CDR1 and CDR2 from the germline V gene are GTSNPN and SVGIG (reference sequence). V lost 0 bases, J lost 2 bases, and 11 bases lay in between. Here the CDR3 reads CAWSVIGAPYEQYF. For the CDR3, the DNA is TGTGCCTGGAGTGTAATTGGGGCCCCCTACGAGCAGTACTTC.

This sequence joins TRBV27 and TRBJ2-3, with D possibly matching TRBD2 (5 bases). The CDR3 has 16 amino acids. Trimming stripped 5 bases from V and 6 bases from J, with 21 bases between. The germline gives CDR1 MNHEY, CDR2 SMNVEV (reference sequence). The CDR3 region has the DNA TGTGCCAGCAGTCCTCCCGGTCGAGGGCTGAGGGATACGCAGTATTTT. It translates to CASSPPGRGLRDTQYF.

The chain employs TRBV3-1 and TRBJ2-5; D uncertain. The J call may be mistaken, given a closer DNA end match to TRBJ2-7. In germline, CDR1 is LGHDT, CDR2 YNNKEL (reference sequence). CDR3 length: 14 residues. CDR3 nucleotide sequence: TGTGCCAGCAGCCAAGGAAAGGGCCCCTACGAGCAGTACTTC. Encoded protein: CASSQGKGPYEQYF.

This clonotype has just a few counts. V gene TRBV12-3 or TRBV12-4 combines with J gene TRBJ2-3; 10 bases are shared with TRBD1. The CDR3 is 15 amino acids. Trimming at V came to 4 bases and at J to 6 bases, leaving 7 bases not matched to a gene. The CDR3 loop reads CASSYGTGVFDTQYF. The CDR3 DNA reads as TGTGCCAGCAGTTACGGGACAGGGGTTTTTGATACGCAGTATTTT.

The chain combines TRBV18 with TRBJ2-1, with D maybe TRBD2 (6 bases). The germline V and J ends were trimmed by 0 bases and 4 bases, with 10 bases remaining between them. The V gene's germline CDR1 is KGHSH and CDR2 LQKENI. This CDR3 contains 15 residues. CDR3 DNA sequence: TGTGCCAGCTCACCACCAGAGGCGGGATACAATGAGCAGTTCTTC. It translates to CASSPPEAGYNEQFF.

V usage is TRBV3-1 and J usage is TRBJ1-1, with D unclear. Trimming left V 1 base short and J 4 bases short, with 10 bases between. Germline values: CDR1 LGHDT, CDR2 YNNKEL (reference sequence). The CDR3 covers 14 residues. The DNA of the CDR3 is TGTGCCAGCAGCCAAGGGTATTCGGGCACTGAAGCTTTCTTT. It is translated as CASSQGYSGTEAFF.

The chain is built from TRBV5-1 and TRBJ2-1; 9 nucleotides agree with TRBD2. Germline CDR1 SGHRS, CDR2 YFSETQ. The trim removed 0 bases at V and 5 bases at J, leaving 3 bases unmatched. The CDR3 extends over 15 amino acids. CDR3: CASSLGGRVNNEQFF. CDR3 bases: TGCGCCAGCAGCTTGGGCGGGAGGGTCAACAATGAGCAGTTCTTC.

The rearrangement joins TRBV12-5 to TRBJ2-1; no firm D call. CDR3 length equals 12 residues. The germline CDR1 and CDR2 sequences are LGHNT and FRNRAP. The V and J ends lost 7 bases and 9 bases respectively, with 13 bases between them. The CDR3 sequence is CASASLPVEQFF. As DNA, the CDR3 is TGTGCTAGTGCCTCCCTCCCGGTTGAGCAGTTCTTC. The entire variable domain, with the rest obtained from reference TRBV12-5 and TRBJ2-1, is as follows: DARVTQTPRHKVTEMGQEVTMRCQPILGHNTVFWYRQTMMQGLELLAYFRNRAPLDDSGMPKDRFSAEMPDATLATLKIQPSEPRDSAVYFCASASLPVEQFFGPGTRLTVL.

This sequence joins TRBV3-1 and TRBJ2-7; 9 bases are shared with TRBD1. Germline V gives CDR1 LGHDT, CDR2 YNNKEL (reference sequence). CDR3 size: 15 residues. The V and J ends lost 2 bases and 2 bases, in that order; junction bases with no gene match: 4. The CDR3 DNA reads as TGTGCCAGCAGCCAATATGGGACAGGGCCCTACGAGCAGTACTTC. It translates to CASSQYGTGPYEQYF.

This chain connects TRBV4-1 to TRBJ2-4, with 8 bases fitting TRBD2. The CDR3 sequence is 18 residues long. CDR1 and CDR2 from the germline V gene are MGHRA and YSYEKL. Trimming cost V 1 base and J 2 bases; bases outside gene matches: 10. The DNA for the CDR3 is TGCGCCAGCAGCCAAGGGTTTCAAGCGGGAGAAACCAAAAACATTCAGTACTTC. This translates into CASSQGFQAGETKNIQYF.

The V call is TRBV29-1, the J call TRBJ2-7; no definite D call. V lost 6 bases to trimming and J lost 3 bases, with 12 bases between them. CDR3 length: 12 amino acids. Germline values: CDR1 SQVTM, CDR2 ANQGSEA. The CDR3 loop is CSVLPGDYEQYF. CDR3 in DNA: TGCAGCGTCCTCCCGGGTGACTACGAGCAGTACTTC.

This clonotype was counted many times. The chain combines TRBV2 with TRBJ2-7; 11 bases are a match to TRBD2. CDR1 and CDR2 (germline): SNHLY, FYNNEI. After removal of 7 bases from V and 2 bases from J, the junction contained 7 bases not matched to a gene. The length of the CDR3 is 15 residues. The chain's CDR3 is CASTETSGTAYEQYF. The CDR3 nucleotides read TGTGCCAGCACTGAGACTAGCGGGACCGCCTACGAGCAGTACTTC. Based on the CDR3 plus reference TRBV2 and TRBJ2-7, the full variable domain is EPEVTQTPSHQVTQMGQEVILRCVPISNHLYFYWYRQILGQKVEFLVSFYNNEISEKSEIFDDQFSVERPDGSNFTLKIRSTKLEDSAMYFCASTETSGTAYEQYFGPGTRLTVT.

The V and J genes are TRBV30 and TRBJ2-3; D is ambiguous. Germline values: CDR1 GTSNPN, CDR2 SVGIG (reference sequence). The CDR3 is 14 residues long. Trimming pared 0 bases from V and 6 bases from J, leaving 13 bases between. The CDR3 is CAWSVSNLRDTQYF. As DNA, the CDR3 is TGTGCCTGGAGTGTATCAAACTTAAGGGATACGCAGTATTTT.

CDR3: CAITEDGVNTGELFF. CDR3 DNA sequence: TGTGCCATTACCGAGGACGGGGTAAACACCGGGGAGCTGTTTTTT. The rearrangement joins TRBV6-1 to TRBJ2-2; D is possibly TRBD2 (5 bases). Germline lookup yields CDR1 MNHNS and CDR2 SASEGT. Trimming removed 10 bases at V and 2 bases at J, with 17 bases between. The CDR3 covers 15 residues.

This clonotype has just a few counts. CDR3 loop: CAISPITTGPEQYF. CDR3 DNA sequence: TGTGCCATCAGTCCCATCACTACAGGGCCCGAGCAGTACTTC. The chain uses TRBV10-3 and TRBJ2-7, with a tentative D call TRBD1 (6 bases). The V gene's germline CDR1 is ENHRY and CDR2 SYGVKD. Trimming cost V 5 bases and J 6 bases, with 17 bases left between them. The CDR3 contains 14 residues.

The table lists this clonotype with a few counts. The rearrangement links TRBV6-2 or TRBV6-3 to TRBJ2-4; TRBD2 matches at 8 bases. The trim removed 4 bases at V and 8 bases at J, leaving 7 bases unmatched. Germline V gives CDR1 MNHEY, CDR2 SVGEGT. This CDR3 comprises 14 residues. The chain's CDR3 is CASSSPSGSDIQYF. The CDR3 DNA is TGTGCCAGCAGTTCCCCTAGCGGGTCAGACATTCAGTACTTC.

This clonotype appeared a few times. The chain is built from TRBV20-1 and TRBJ2-1, with 8 bases identical to TRBD2. Germline CDR1 DFQATT, CDR2 SNEGSKA (reference sequence). The CDR3 is 15 residues long. V shed 5 bases, J shed 9 bases, and the junction held 15 bases outside the gene matches. CDR3 in DNA: TGCAGTGCTCCAGATGGACGGGGGGGCCTCGGTGAGCAGTTCTTC. The encoded protein is CSAPDGRGGLGEQFF.

CDR3 DNA: TGTGCCAGCAGCTTATGGACTAGCGGGAGGTCCCAAGAGACCCAGTACTTC. It is translated as CASSLWTSGRSQETQYF. The chain uses TRBV7-9 and TRBJ2-5; TRBD2 aligns across 14 bases. Germline CDR1 and CDR2: SEHNR and FQNEAQ (reference sequence). The CDR3 contains 17 residues. V shed 2 bases and J 1 base; nucleotides not matched to a gene: 3.

There are a few counts of this clonotype. This chain connects TRBV28 to TRBJ2-1, with 8 bases lining up with TRBD1. The CDR3 extends over 16 amino acids. Losses at the gene ends were 6 bases for V and 4 bases for J; bases not matched to a gene: 11. Looked up from germline, CDR1 is MDHEN and CDR2 is SYDVKM. The CDR3 bases are TGTGCCAGCAGCCTTCCAGGGGGCGGGGAATACAATGAGCAGTTCTTC. Its protein product is CASSLPGGGEYNEQFF. The variable domain in full, with the rest retrieved from reference TRBV28 and TRBJ2-1, is DVKVTQSSRYLVKRTGEKVFLECVQDMDHENMFWYRQDPGLGLRLIYFSYDVKMKEKGDIPEGYSVSREKKERFSLILESASTNQTSMYLCASSLPGGGEYNEQFFGPGTRLTVL.